This TCR beta chain was captured by sequencing in a study of blood T cells in healthy people across ages. This CDR3 comprises 12 residues. Trimming stripped 5 bases from V and 3 bases from J, with 7 bases between. Germline CDR1 and CDR2: SEHNR and FQNEAQ (reference sequence). Using a J-beta primer mix together with a sample-barcoded 5' primer, a second PCR was run for roughly 7 to 11 cycles. TCRdb ran MiXCR on the 5' RACE reads and lists one entry per CDR3 protein. The sample records 1 million or so distinct CDR3 sequences, about 23% being singletons. This clonotype was recorded at least ten times. Each donor gave roughly 10 milliliters of peripheral blood. This sample was also put to use in a study of T cells of mothers and their children.

The sequence derives from a girl under 10 years old in good health. This chain connects TRBV7-9 to TRBJ1-2; D uncertain. Sequenced input: blood. The CDR3 sequence: CASSRTDYGYTF. The CDR3 DNA follows: TGTGCCAGCAGCCGGACGGACTATGGCTACACCTTC.